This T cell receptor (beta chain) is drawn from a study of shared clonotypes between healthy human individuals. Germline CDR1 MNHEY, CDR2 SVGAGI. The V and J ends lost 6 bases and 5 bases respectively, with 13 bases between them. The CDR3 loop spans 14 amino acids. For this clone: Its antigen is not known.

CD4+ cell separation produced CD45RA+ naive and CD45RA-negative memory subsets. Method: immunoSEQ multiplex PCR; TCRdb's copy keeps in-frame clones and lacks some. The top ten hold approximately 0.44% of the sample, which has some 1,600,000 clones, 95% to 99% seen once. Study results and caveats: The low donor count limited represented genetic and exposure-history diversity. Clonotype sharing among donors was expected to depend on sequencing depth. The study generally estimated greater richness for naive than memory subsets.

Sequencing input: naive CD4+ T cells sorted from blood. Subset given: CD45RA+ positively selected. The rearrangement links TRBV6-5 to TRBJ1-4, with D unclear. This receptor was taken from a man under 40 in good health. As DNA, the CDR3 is TGTGCCAGCAGCCCGACCGCAGGCAATGAAAAACTGTTTTTT. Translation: CASSPTAGNEKLFF.